The 22 T cell receptor beta chains in this list originate from one sample, sequenced in a study of high-grade serous ovarian cancer treatment subgroups. The tumor samples were collected prior to definitive surgery or chemotherapy. Sequenced by immunoSEQ multiplex PCR; TCRdb stores in-frame clones only, minus some. Here the sample spans about 7,700 clones, approximately 72% being singletons. The sequencing input was tumor tissue. Receptors were obtained from a human donor with high-grade serous ovarian cancer.

The rearrangement links TRBV7-9 to TRBJ1-5; 7 nucleotides match TRBD1. V was clipped by 5 bases and J by 2 bases; unmatched bases: 15. Per the germline V gene, CDR1 is SEHNR and CDR2 is FQNEAQ (reference sequence). The CDR3 loop spans 18 amino acids. The CDR3, as DNA: TGTGCCAGCAGCCGGGCGATTAACAGGGGAAAAGGCAATCAGCCCCAGCATTTT. The encoded protein is CASSRAINRGKGNQPQHF.

The chain combines TRBV28 with TRBJ2-3; 10 nucleotides match TRBD2. The CDR3 is made up of 16 amino acids. From germline, CDR1 is MDHEN and CDR2 SYDVKM. V lost 8 bases and J lost 0; bases outside the gene matches: 8. The CDR3 nucleotides read TGTGCCAGCCACGGGGCGACTAGCGGGAGCACAGATACGCAGTATTTT. Translation: CASHGATSGSTDTQYF.

The V and J genes are TRBV11-2 and TRBJ1-4; D is undetermined. Trimming cost V 1 base and J 0 bases, with 12 bases left between them. This CDR3 comprises 17 residues. CDR1 SGHAT and CDR2 FQNNGV come from the germline V gene. CDR3 sequence: CASSLGFFTSTNEKLFF. CDR3 DNA sequence: TGTGCCAGCAGCTTAGGGTTCTTTACCTCAACTAATGAAAAACTGTTTTTT.

The chain combines TRBV30 with TRBJ1-2; D gene uncertain. Trimming pared 4 bases from V and 6 bases from J, leaving 6 bases between. The CDR3 has 10 residues. Germline CDR1 GTSNPN, CDR2 SVGIG (reference sequence). The CDR3 loop reads CAWMFNGYTF. CDR3 nucleotide sequence: TGTGCCTGGATGTTTAATGGCTACACCTTC. Full variable domain (remainder filled in from reference TRBV30 and TRBJ1-2): SQTIHQWPATLVQPVGSPLSLECTVEGTSNPNLYWYRQAAGRGLQLLFYSVGIGQISSEVPQNLSASRPQDRQFILSSKKLLLSDSGFYLCAWMFNGYTFGSGTRLTVV.

By share of the sample, this clone is medium-sized. The chain combines TRBV7-2 with TRBJ1-4, with 7 positions matching TRBD1. Germline V gives CDR1 SGHTA, CDR2 FQGNSA. Trimming removed 6 bases from V and 5 bases from J; junction bases left unmatched: 6. CDR3 length: 14 residues. Here the CDR3 reads CASRGTASNEKLFF. In DNA form, the CDR3 reads TGTGCCAGCAGGGGGACAGCGTCGAATGAAAAACTGTTTTTT.

To note about this clone: The junction and the germline gene differ at one end; a read error may be behind it. V and J are TRBV7-7 and TRBJ2-5, with D possibly matching TRBD1 (5 bases). Germline V lookup: CDR1 SSHAT, CDR2 FNYEAQ (reference sequence). There are 16 residues in the CDR3. The CDR3, as DNA: TGTGCTAGCAGCCACCCCCCATTGGGGCCTCAAGAGACCCAGTACTTC. Residues: CASSHPPLGPQETQYF. The variable domain in full, completed from reference TRBV7-7 and TRBJ2-5, reads GAGVSQSPRYKVTKRGQDVTLRCDPISSHATLYWYQQALGQGPEFLTYFNYEAQPDKSGLPSDRFSAERPEGSISTLTIQRTEQRDSAMYRCASSHPPLGPQETQYFGPGTRLLVL.

V is TRBV7-2 and J is TRBJ1-1; D is unresolved. The CDR3 is made up of 15 amino acids. The V and J ends lost 2 bases and 0 bases respectively, with 10 bases between them. CDR1 SGHTA and CDR2 FQGNSA come from the germline V gene. CDR3 DNA: TGTGCCAGCAGCTTATTGTCTGTCATGAACACTGAAGCTTTCTTT. This sequence encodes CASSLLSVMNTEAFF.

The chain joins TRBV5-4 to TRBJ1-1; the D is unclear. The ends were cut back, 6 bases at V and 4 bases at J, with 13 bases in the middle. The germline gives CDR1 SGHNT, CDR2 YYREEE (reference sequence). This CDR3 comprises 13 residues. As DNA, the CDR3 is TGTGCCAGCACCCCCGGTACCCTCACTGAAGCTTTCTTT. Its protein product is CASTPGTLTEAFF.

This chain uses TRBV18 with TRBJ2-7; a possible D gene is TRBD2 (6 bases). This CDR3 has 14 amino acids. Germline assignment: CDR1 KGHSH and CDR2 LQKENI. The V end was cut by 3 bases, the J end by 5 bases, with 14 bases between. The CDR3 DNA reads as TGTGCCAGCTCACCGGAAGTTGGGAGGAACGAGCAGTACTTC. Amino acids: CASSPEVGRNEQYF.

The chain couples TRBV19 to TRBJ1-4; D is ambiguous. CDR3 size: 17 residues. Germline V gene lookup returns CDR1 LNHDA and CDR2 SQIVND (reference sequence). Trimming left V 0 bases short and J 0 bases short, with 11 bases between. CDR3 sequence (DNA): TGTGCCAGTAGTATAGATCGAACCCGTGCAACTAATGAAAAACTGTTTTTT. This translates into CASSIDRTRATNEKLFF.

This clone was seen a single time. This sequence joins TRBV19 and TRBJ1-2; maybe TRBD1 (6 bases). Germline V lookup: CDR1 LNHDA, CDR2 SQIVND (reference sequence). Trimming removed 5 bases at V and 3 bases at J, with 19 bases between. This CDR3 spans 16 amino acids. The CDR3 bases are TGTGCCAGTAGTGAAATACAGGGAAAGTTTGACTATGGCTACACCTTC. It encodes CASSEIQGKFDYGYTF. The variable domain in full, completed from reference TRBV19 and TRBJ1-2, reads DGGITQSPKYLFRKEGQNVTLSCEQNLNHDAMYWYRQDPGQGLRLIYYSQIVNDFQKGDIAEGYSVSREKKESFPLTVTSAQKNPTAFYLCASSEIQGKFDYGYTFGSGTRLTVV.

The chain combines TRBV9 with TRBJ2-1, with 15 bases lining up with TRBD2. The CDR3 has 18 residues. The V gene end was trimmed by 3 bases and the J gene end by 8 bases; junction bases not matched to a gene: 12. Germline lookup yields CDR1 SGDLS and CDR2 YYNGEE. The CDR3 protein is CASSALVPGLAGGHEQFF. CDR3 nucleotides: TGTGCCAGCAGCGCCCTCGTCCCGGGACTAGCGGGAGGACATGAGCAGTTCTTC.

The V call is TRBV29-1, the J call TRBJ2-7; the D gene is possibly TRBD2 (6 bases). V was pared by 7 bases and J by 2 bases, with 18 bases between. Germline assignment: CDR1 SQVTM and CDR2 ANQGSEA. This CDR3 region has 14 residues. CDR3 region: CSDLRASVTYEQYF. The CDR3 nucleotides read TGCAGCGACCTAAGGGCTAGCGTGACCTACGAGCAGTACTTC.

The chain recombines TRBV2 with TRBJ2-5, with D perhaps matching TRBD2 (5 bases). V lost 2 bases and J 5 bases, leaving 21 bases between the germline ends. CDR1 is SNHLY and CDR2 is FYNNEI in the germline V gene. CDR3 size: 17 residues. This CDR3 reads CASSELLGPLRGETQYF. CDR3 bases: TGTGCCAGCAGTGAATTGCTCGGACCCTTAAGAGGGGAGACCCAGTACTTC.

V gene TRBV28 combines with J gene TRBJ2-2; D possibly corresponds to TRBD1 (6 bases). The germline gives CDR1 MDHEN, CDR2 SYDVKM. Trimming left V 10 bases short and J 0 bases short, with 9 bases between. This CDR3 comprises 13 residues. The CDR3: CATQGPNTGELFF. The CDR3 coding sequence is TGTGCCACCCAGGGGCCGAACACCGGGGAGCTGTTTTTT.

This chain links TRBV6-5 with TRBJ2-1, with 9 bases lining up with TRBD2. V lost 8 bases to trimming and J lost 6 bases; unmatched junction nucleotides: 5. The CDR3 has 13 amino acids. Germline V CDR1 and CDR2: MNHEY, SVGAGI. CDR3 bases: TGTGCCAGCGGGCTAGCGGGGATCAATGAGCAGTTCTTC. Translated: CASGLAGINEQFF.

DNA for the CDR3: TGTGCCAGCAGCCAAGGGACAGCCCAAGAGACCCAGTACTTC. Its protein is CASSQGTAQETQYF. The chain uses TRBV7-2 and TRBJ2-5; 7 bases align to TRBD1. The ends lost 5 bases at V and 1 base at J; junction bases unmatched: 4. The germline CDR1 and CDR2 sequences are SGHTA and FQGNSA. The CDR3 totals 14 residues.

This sequence joins TRBV5-6 and TRBJ1-2; perhaps TRBD1 as D (5 bases). The germline gives CDR1 SGHDT, CDR2 YYEEEE. V lost 5 bases and J lost 8, with 16 bases in between. This CDR3 region has 13 residues. The CDR3 DNA reads as TGTGCCAGCAGTTACTCCGGGGGGAACGGCTACACCTTC. It encodes CASSYSGGNGYTF.

V usage is TRBV6-5 and J usage is TRBJ1-1; D not certain. The CDR3 consists of 13 residues. V was pared by 6 bases and J by 0 bases, with 8 bases between. Germline V lookup: CDR1 MNHEY, CDR2 SVGAGI. CDR3 in DNA: TGTGCCAGCAGGCTCACCCTGAACACTGAAGCTTTCTTT. It yields the protein CASRLTLNTEAFF.

J is TRBJ1-2 and V is TRBV7-9; TRBD1 matches at 7 bases. Unmatched junction bases numbered 8, after V lost 5 bases and J lost 2 bases. Germline V gene data show CDR1 as SEHNR and CDR2 as FQNEAQ (reference sequence). This CDR3 contains 15 residues. CDR3: CASSQGTAGNYGYTF. CDR3 coding DNA: TGTGCCAGCAGCCAGGGGACAGCCGGGAACTATGGCTACACCTTC.

This clone was detected a few times. The chain joins TRBV19 to TRBJ1-1; 9 nucleotides align to TRBD1. The ends lost 6 bases at V and 11 bases at J; junction bases unmatched: 7. Per the germline V gene, CDR1 is LNHDA and CDR2 is SQIVND (reference sequence). The CDR3 has 12 amino acids. CDR3 loop: CASSGQGRGAFF. The DNA for the CDR3 is TGTGCCAGTAGCGGACAGGGGAGAGGGGCTTTCTTT.

This clone is labeled large. V is TRBV27 and J is TRBJ1-2; TRBD1 is a possible D gene (6 bases). The CDR3 covers 16 residues. Germline lookup yields CDR1 MNHEY and CDR2 SMNVEV (reference sequence). The V end was cut by 3 bases, the J end by 4 bases, with 18 bases between. CDR3 coding DNA: TGTGCCAGCAGTTTTGGATTCCACTCGGACAGCTATGGCTACACCTTC. Protein product: CASSFGFHSDSYGYTF.